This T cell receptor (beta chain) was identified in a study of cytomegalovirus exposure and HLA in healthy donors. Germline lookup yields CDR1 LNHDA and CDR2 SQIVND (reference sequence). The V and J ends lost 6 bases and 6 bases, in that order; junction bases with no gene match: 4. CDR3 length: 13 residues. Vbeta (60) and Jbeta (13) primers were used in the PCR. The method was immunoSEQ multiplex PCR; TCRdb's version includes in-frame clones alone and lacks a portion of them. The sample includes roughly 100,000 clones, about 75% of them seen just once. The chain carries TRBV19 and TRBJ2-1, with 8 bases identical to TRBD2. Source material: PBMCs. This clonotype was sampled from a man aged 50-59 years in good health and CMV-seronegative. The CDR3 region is CASSPGGGNEQFF. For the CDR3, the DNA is TGTGCCAGTAGCCCGGGAGGGGGCAATGAGCAGTTCTTC.